The 32 T cell receptor beta chains below come from one sample, sequenced in a study of early T cells in non-severe SARS-CoV-2 infection. TCRdb redid the calling of the 5' RACE reads with MiXCR, one entry per CDR3 protein. The data show fewer than 55,000 distinct CDR3 sequences, with about 9.1% seen just once and around 4% held by the top ten. The sequenced sample consisted of whole blood. The receptors were gathered from an adult who was a healthcare worker with PCR-confirmed SARS-CoV-2 infection or an uninfected control (not recorded which).

This clonotype was seen ten or more times. The rearrangement links TRBV6-6 to TRBJ2-2; D gene uncertain. The V end was cut by 2 bases, the J end by 3 bases, with 13 bases between. CDR1 and CDR2 from the germline V gene are MNHNY and SVGAGI (reference sequence). The CDR3 is 16 residues long. The CDR3 DNA reads TGTGCCAGCAGTTACCCATCGGGTCGGGACACCGGGGAGCTGTTTTTT. It translates to CASSYPSGRDTGELFF.

This clonotype has at least ten counts. V usage is TRBV12-3 or TRBV12-4 and J usage is TRBJ1-2, with a possible D match to TRBD1 (5 bases). The CDR3 loop spans 14 amino acids. Between the trimmed V and J ends, which lost 3 bases and 3 bases, there was a span of 11 bases. Written as DNA, the CDR3 is TGTGCCAGCAGTTTGGGGGGAGCAGACTATGGCTACACCTTC. Translation gives CASSLGGADYGYTF.

This clonotype was counted many times. In nucleotides, the CDR3 is TGTGCCAGCAGCTTAGCGGGAGGATACCAAGAGACCCAGTACTTC. Protein: CASSLAGGYQETQYF. The chain is built from TRBV5-4 and TRBJ2-5; 9 bases align to TRBD2. Trimming at V came to 2 bases and at J to 0 bases, leaving 2 bases not matched to a gene. Germline V lookup: CDR1 SGHNT, CDR2 YYREEE (reference sequence). This CDR3 has 15 residues.

This clonotype appeared many times. This sequence joins TRBV5-1 and TRBJ2-2, with D perhaps matching TRBD2 (6 bases). The CDR3 consists of 15 residues. V was pared by 0 bases and J by 0 bases, with 6 bases between. Germline CDR1 and CDR2: SGHRS and YFSETQ. CDR3 coding DNA: TGCGCCAGCAGCTTGGGACTAGCGAACACCGGGGAGCTGTTTTTT. This sequence encodes CASSLGLANTGELFF.

This clonotype is labeled medium-sized. The chain links TRBV20-1 to TRBJ2-4; 9 bases match TRBD2. Germline V gene lookup returns CDR1 DFQATT and CDR2 SNEGSKA (reference sequence). V shed 0 bases, J shed 15 bases, and the junction held 12 bases outside the gene matches. The CDR3 loop spans 14 amino acids. CDR3 residues: CSARESSGEGLRYF. For the CDR3, the DNA is TGCAGTGCTAGAGAGTCTAGCGGGGAGGGTCTCCGGTACTTC.

This clonotype was detected many times. The V call is TRBV7-2, the J call TRBJ2-1, with TRBD2 identical over 10 bases. Germline V gives CDR1 SGHTA, CDR2 FQGNSA. This CDR3 spans 15 amino acids. V lost 1 base and J lost 10; bases outside the gene matches: 7. The CDR3 coding sequence is TGTGCCAGCAGCTTAGGGCTAGCGGGAGTAAAAGAGCAGTTCTTC. Encoded protein: CASSLGLAGVKEQFF.

Ten or more counts support this clonotype. The chain is built from TRBV30 and TRBJ1-1; a weak D match, TRBD1 (5 bases). The V end lost 4 bases, the J end lost 0 bases, and 12 bases lay between the germline ends. Germline V gives CDR1 GTSNPN, CDR2 SVGIG (reference sequence). CDR3 length: 14 amino acids. This chain's CDR3 is CAWTGGTMNTEAFF. CDR3 bases: TGTGCCTGGACCGGGGGGACCATGAACACTGAAGCTTTCTTT.

In its sample, this clonotype was seen a few times. V gene TRBV7-2 combines with J gene TRBJ1-2; D is unclear. Trimming removed 3 bases at V and 1 base at J, with 9 bases between. The germline CDR1 and CDR2 sequences are SGHTA and FQGNSA. CDR3 length equals 14 residues. The CDR3 region is CASSLGGNNYGYTF. The CDR3 DNA reads as TGTGCCAGCAGCTTGGGCGGAAATAACTATGGCTACACCTTC.

This clonotype was seen a handful of times. The rearrangement joins TRBV29-1 to TRBJ1-4; the D gene is possibly TRBD1 (5 bases). V shed 6 bases and J shed 0 bases, with 5 bases lying between them. The CDR3 has 12 amino acids. CDR1 SQVTM and CDR2 ANQGSEA come from the germline V gene. The CDR3 loop is CSVGATNEKLFF. The CDR3 DNA reads TGCAGCGTGGGGGCAACTAATGAAAAACTGTTTTTT.

This clonotype was seen a few times. The J gene is TRBJ1-1, the V gene TRBV12-3 or TRBV12-4, with 10 bases aligning to TRBD1. The CDR3 is made up of 15 amino acids. With V trimmed by 7 bases and J by 4 bases, 9 bases remained unmatched. The CDR3 DNA reads TGTGCCAGCACCCGGGGACAGGGGTCGAGCACTGAAGCTTTCTTT. Its translation is CASTRGQGSSTEAFF.

This clonotype was recorded many times. This chain uses TRBV27 with TRBJ2-5; the D is unclear. Germline V lookup: CDR1 MNHEY, CDR2 SMNVEV (reference sequence). Trimming cost V 0 bases and J 4 bases, with 0 bases left between them. The CDR3 totals 11 residues. In DNA, the CDR3 is TGTGCCAGCAGTTTATCAGAGACCCAGTACTTC. As protein: CASSLSETQYF.

In its sample, this clonotype was seen many times. CDR3 DNA: TGTGCCAGCAGCTTGTCAGAACATGGCACTGAAGCTTTCTTT. Translation: CASSLSEHGTEAFF. The chain joins TRBV5-5 to TRBJ1-1; D is unclear. The germline V gene encodes CDR1 SGHKS and CDR2 YYEKEE (reference sequence). Trimming pared 1 base from V and 4 bases from J, leaving 11 bases between. CDR3 size: 14 residues.

This clonotype came up many times. The rearrangement links TRBV5-1 to TRBJ2-3; 9 positions agree with TRBD2. Germline V gene lookup returns CDR1 SGHRS and CDR2 YFSETQ. The CDR3 contains 16 residues. V shed 4 bases, J shed 1 base, and the junction held 7 bases outside the gene matches. Here the CDR3 DNA reads TGCGCCAGCAGCCGGCGGGTAGCGGGGGGCACAGATACGCAGTATTTT. Its protein product is CASSRRVAGGTDTQYF. Together with reference TRBV5-1 and TRBJ2-3, the CDR3 gives the full variable domain: KAGVTQTPRYLIKTRGQQVTLSCSPISGHRSVSWYQQTPGQGLQFLFEYFSETQRNKGNFPGRFSGRQFSNSRSEMNVSTLELGDSALYLCASSRRVAGGTDTQYFGPGTRLTVL.

This clonotype appeared a few times. The genes are TRBV11-2 and TRBJ2-2, with a tentative D call TRBD2 (6 bases). Germline assignment: CDR1 SGHAT and CDR2 FQNNGV. The CDR3 covers 14 residues. V shed 0 bases and J shed 6 bases, with 8 bases lying between them. Here the CDR3 reads CASSLEGEAGELFF. The CDR3, as DNA: TGTGCCAGCAGCTTAGAGGGGGAGGCCGGGGAGCTGTTTTTT. The full variable domain, rest sourced from reference TRBV11-2 and TRBJ2-2, is EAGVAQSPRYKIIEKRQSVAFWCNPISGHATLYWYQQILGQGPKLLIQFQNNGVVDDSQLPKDRFSAERLKGVDSTLKIQPAKLEDSAVYLCASSLEGEAGELFFGEGSRLTVL.

The sample holds a few counts of this clonotype. This chain joins TRBV6-1 and TRBJ1-4; 7 positions agree with TRBD1. This CDR3 contains 15 residues. V lost 6 bases and J lost 5; bases outside the gene matches: 9. Germline V CDR1 and CDR2: MNHNS, SASEGT. The CDR3 coding sequence is TGTGCCAGCAGGAACGACAGGGCTGGGAATGAAAAACTGTTTTTT. It yields the protein CASRNDRAGNEKLFF.

This clonotype was seen a few times. V and J are TRBV29-1 and TRBJ2-2, with D hard to call. CDR3 length equals 12 residues. Per the germline V gene, CDR1 is SQVTM and CDR2 is ANQGSEA. V shed 2 bases and J shed 7 bases, with 8 bases lying between them. CDR3 in amino acids: CSVERVVGELFF. The CDR3 DNA follows: TGCAGCGTTGAAAGGGTGGTCGGGGAGCTGTTTTTT.

Many counts were recorded for this clonotype. The chain recombines TRBV11-2 with TRBJ2-3; TRBD2 might be the D (5 bases). This CDR3 contains 14 residues. V lost 2 bases and J lost 3, with 9 bases in between. Germline V CDR1 and CDR2: SGHAT, FQNNGV. For the CDR3, the DNA is TGTGCCAGCAGCTTAATGCCGGGGACAGATACGCAGTATTTT. It yields the protein CASSLMPGTDTQYF.

This clonotype was seen repeatedly, ten times or more. The chain uses TRBV28 and TRBJ2-2, with D hard to call. The CDR3 is 13 residues long. The V and J ends lost 2 bases and 5 bases respectively, with 6 bases between them. Per germline, CDR1 MDHEN and CDR2 SYDVKM. Written as DNA, the CDR3 is TGTGCCAGCAGTTTAGGCAAAACCGGGGAGCTGTTTTTT. It encodes CASSLGKTGELFF. Using reference TRBV28 and TRBJ2-2 for the parts outside the CDR3, the full variable domain is DVKVTQSSRYLVKRTGEKVFLECVQDMDHENMFWYRQDPGLGLRLIYFSYDVKMKEKGDIPEGYSVSREKKERFSLILESASTNQTSMYLCASSLGKTGELFFGEGSRLTVL.

The V gene is TRBV12-3 or TRBV12-4, the J gene TRBJ1-3, with D unclear. The CDR3 contains 13 residues. V was cut by 6 bases and J by 0 bases, with 6 bases left in between. The CDR3 loop reads CASRQVSGNTIYF. The DNA for the CDR3 is TGTGCCAGCAGGCAGGTCTCTGGAAACACCATATATTTT.

A remark on this clonotype: A much bigger clone sits one base away, suggesting this may be a read error. The genes are TRBV11-2 and TRBJ1-2, with D maybe TRBD1 (6 bases). There are 15 residues in the CDR3. Germline CDR1 SGHAT, CDR2 FQNNGV. CDR3 in amino acids: CASSPGGGGIYGYIF. Written as DNA, the CDR3 is TGTGCCAGCAGCCCCGGTGGAGGGGGAATCTATGGCTACATCTTC.

This clonotype has at least ten counts. The chain has TRBV29-1 and TRBJ2-7; 10 bases are shared with TRBD1. Trimming cost V 4 bases and J 5 bases; bases outside gene matches: 8. Germline loops: CDR1 SQVTM, CDR2 ANQGSEA. The CDR3 sequence is 14 residues long. CDR3 loop: CSVGTGQGMHEQYF. The CDR3 nucleotides read TGCAGCGTTGGGACGGGACAGGGGATGCACGAGCAGTACTTC.

The V call is TRBV3-1, the J call TRBJ2-7, with D unresolved. Looked up from germline, CDR1 is LGHDT and CDR2 is YNNKEL (reference sequence). The CDR3 totals 11 residues. The V and J ends lost 4 bases and 5 bases respectively, with 6 bases between them. This chain's CDR3 is CASSRTNEQYF. CDR3 DNA sequence: TGTGCCAGCAGCCGAACTAACGAGCAGTACTTC.

This clonotype came up many times. The chain joins TRBV29-1 to TRBJ2-1; D may be TRBD1 (6 bases). CDR1 and CDR2 (germline): SQVTM, ANQGSEA. The CDR3 has 13 residues. Between the trimmed V and J ends, which lost 7 bases and 7 bases, there was a span of 17 bases. This CDR3 is CSGETRGTNEQFF. The CDR3, as DNA: TGCAGCGGCGAAACTAGGGGGACAAATGAGCAGTTCTTC.

This clonotype was picked up many times. The rearrangement links TRBV18 to TRBJ2-5; D is unresolved. Trimming took off 3 bases at V and 5 bases at J, with 16 bases between the two ends. The CDR3 spans 15 residues. Germline V gene lookup returns CDR1 KGHSH and CDR2 LQKENI. The CDR3 protein is CASSPLSSRGETQYF. The CDR3 region has the DNA TGTGCCAGCTCACCGTTATCTTCCCGTGGGGAGACCCAGTACTTC.

This clonotype has at least ten counts. This chain uses TRBV7-2 with TRBJ2-1; 7 positions agree with TRBD1. V lost 5 bases and J lost 7; bases outside the gene matches: 17. Germline values: CDR1 SGHTA, CDR2 FQGNSA. The CDR3 extends over 17 amino acids. The CDR3 coding sequence is TGTGCCAGCAGCCCGGATATATTCGGGACAGAGAGAAATGAGCAGTTCTTC. It yields the protein CASSPDIFGTERNEQFF.

To note about this clonotype: This may stem from a read error, because a much larger clone lies one nucleotide away. Since no conserved phenylalanine or tryptophan closes the CDR3, a read error is the likely cause. This chain links TRBV5-1 with TRBJ2-7; 8 bases match TRBD2. The germline gives CDR1 SGHRS, CDR2 YFSETQ. This CDR3 is built from 15 residues. V shed 4 bases, J shed 2 bases, and the junction held 8 bases outside the gene matches. This CDR3 is CASSLQTGGTYEQYS. The CDR3 bases are TGCGCCAGCAGCCTCCAGACGGGAGGGACCTACGAGCAGTACTCC.

Many counts were recorded for this clonotype. The rearrangement links TRBV5-1 to TRBJ2-3, with TRBD2 matching over 11 bases. CDR1 is SGHRS and CDR2 is YFSETQ in the germline V gene. V lost 4 bases and J lost 2; bases outside the gene matches: 6. This CDR3 has 16 residues. CDR3 DNA: TGCGCCAGCAGCGGGGGGACTAGCGGCTACACAGATACGCAGTATTTT. Its translation: CASSGGTSGYTDTQYF.

This clonotype was picked up many times. This rearrangement joins TRBV11-2 to TRBJ2-7; D is undetermined. V gave up 2 bases and J gave up 0 bases, with 8 bases separating them. The germline V gene has CDR1 SGHAT and CDR2 FQNNGV. This CDR3 is built from 14 residues. The CDR3 protein is CASSLRTDSYEQYF. CDR3 DNA sequence: TGTGCCAGCAGCTTAAGGACCGACTCCTACGAGCAGTACTTC.

This clonotype was seen ten or more times. The rearrangement links TRBV4-3 to TRBJ1-1, with D tentatively TRBD1 (6 bases). V was trimmed by 4 bases and J by 7 bases, leaving 13 bases between them. CDR1 is LGHNA, CDR2 YSLEER, per germline. The CDR3 runs 13 residues. Here the CDR3 DNA reads TGCGCCAGCAGCCCCGTGACAGGCCGTGAAGCTTTCTTT. It translates to CASSPVTGREAFF.

In its sample, this clonotype was seen many times. The CDR3 sequence is CSPPTVAGGIRPTGELFF. The CDR3, as DNA: TGCAGCCCCCCAACCGTAGCGGGAGGCATAAGACCCACCGGGGAGCTGTTTTTT. The gene calls are TRBV29-1 and TRBJ2-2, with 10 bases that match TRBD2. The V and J ends lost 8 bases and 4 bases, in that order; junction bases with no gene match: 19. From germline, CDR1 is SQVTM and CDR2 ANQGSEA. This CDR3 has 18 residues.

This clonotype was observed many times. The genes are TRBV11-3 and TRBJ2-3; D perhaps matches TRBD2 (5 bases). This CDR3 is built from 14 residues. Germline V gene data show CDR1 as SGHNT and CDR2 as YENEEA. The V and J ends lost 5 bases and 4 bases respectively, with 13 bases between them. The chain's CDR3 is CASSPRRGADTQYF. CDR3 nucleotides: TGTGCCAGCAGCCCCCGACGGGGTGCAGATACGCAGTATTTT.

The V call is TRBV29-1, the J call TRBJ2-7; 7 positions match TRBD2. Germline CDR1 reads SQVTM; CDR2 reads ANQGSEA. With 5 bases clipped from V and 3 bases from J, the junction kept 4 bases outside the gene matches. The CDR3 runs to 12 residues. DNA of the CDR3: TGCAGCGTTCGTGCGGGAGTCTACGAGCAGTACTTC. Translating gives CSVRAGVYEQYF.